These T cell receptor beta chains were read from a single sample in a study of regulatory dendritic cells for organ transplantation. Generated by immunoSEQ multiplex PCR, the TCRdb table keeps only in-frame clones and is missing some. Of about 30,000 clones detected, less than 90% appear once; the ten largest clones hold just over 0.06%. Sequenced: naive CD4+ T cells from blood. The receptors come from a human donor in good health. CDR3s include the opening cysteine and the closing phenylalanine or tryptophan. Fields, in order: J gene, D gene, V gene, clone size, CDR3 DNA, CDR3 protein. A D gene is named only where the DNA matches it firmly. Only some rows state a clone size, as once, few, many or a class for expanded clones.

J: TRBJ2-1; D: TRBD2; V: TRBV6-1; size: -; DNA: TGTGCCAGCAACCCTAGCGGCGGGACCCCCAATGAGCAGTTCTTC; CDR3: CASNPSGGTPNEQFF
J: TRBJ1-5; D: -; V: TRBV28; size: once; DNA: TGTGCCACCAAGACAGGTCAAGATCAGCCCCAGCATTTT; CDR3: CATKTGQDQPQHF
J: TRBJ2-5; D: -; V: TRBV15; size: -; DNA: TGTGCCACCAGCAGAGACAGGCGAGGGACCCAGTACTTC; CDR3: CATSRDRRGTQYF
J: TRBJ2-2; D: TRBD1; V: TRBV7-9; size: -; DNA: TGTGCCAGCAGCTTCTACAGGGGGCGCGGGGAGCTGTTTTTT; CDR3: CASSFYRGRGELFF
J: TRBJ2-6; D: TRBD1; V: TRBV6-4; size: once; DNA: TGTGCCCAAATAGGGCAGACAGGGGGTGATTCTGGGGCCAACGTCCTGACTTTC; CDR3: CAQIGQTGGDSGANVLTF
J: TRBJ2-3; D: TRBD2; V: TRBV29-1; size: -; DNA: TGCAGCGTTGCTAGCGGGAGAGGAGATACGCAGTATTTT; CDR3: CSVASGRGDTQYF
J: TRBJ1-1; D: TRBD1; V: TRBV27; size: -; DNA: TGTGCCAGCAGTTTACGGGACAGGGTTCTGGGGACTGAAGCTTTCTTT; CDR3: CASSLRDRVLGTEAFF
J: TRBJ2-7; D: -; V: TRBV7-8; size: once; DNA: TGTGCCAGCCTCCAGCCGGACAGCGAGCAGTACTTC; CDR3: CASLQPDSEQYF
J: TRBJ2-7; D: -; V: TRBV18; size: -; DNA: TGTGCCAGCTCACCACGGCGGACACTAACCTCCTACGAGCAGTACTTC; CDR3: CASSPRRTLTSYEQYF
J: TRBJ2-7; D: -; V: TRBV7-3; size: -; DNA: TGTGCCAGCAGCTTAACGGTTCCGGGGAGCTCCTACGAGCAGTACTTC; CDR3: CASSLTVPGSSYEQYF
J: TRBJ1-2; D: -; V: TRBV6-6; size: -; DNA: TGTGCCAGCCGCGACCCGGGACCGCAGGGCCTGGGCTACACCTTC; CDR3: CASRDPGPQGLGYTF
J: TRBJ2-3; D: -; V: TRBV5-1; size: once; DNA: TGCGCCAGCAGCTTGGGGGTAGCGCAGACAGATACGCAGTATTTT; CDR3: CASSLGVAQTDTQYF
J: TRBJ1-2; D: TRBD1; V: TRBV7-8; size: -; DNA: TGTGCCAGCAGCCCACAGGGGGTAGCTAACTATGGCTACACCTTC; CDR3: CASSPQGVANYGYTF
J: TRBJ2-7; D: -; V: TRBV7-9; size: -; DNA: TGTGCCAGCAGCCAATCTGGGAAGGAAACCTACGAGCAGTACTTC; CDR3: CASSQSGKETYEQYF
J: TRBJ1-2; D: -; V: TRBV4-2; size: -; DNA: TGTGCCAGCAGCCTCAGTAAGGTTAACTATGGCTACACCTTC; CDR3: CASSLSKVNYGYTF